What follows is one TCR beta chain and its context. Its target is not known. This specimen belongs to a study of CD8+CD57+ T cells in acquired aplastic anemia. Study-wide context: The study obtained an average of around 3.4 ug of DNA from sorted CD4+ and CD8+ cells. Whole-study results and caveats: Sharing between patients and controls was observed for about 27 CD8+ CDR3 sequences.

Looked up from germline, CDR1 is SEHNR and CDR2 is FQNEAQ (reference sequence). V was pared by 0 bases and J by 6 bases, with 2 bases of the junction left unmatched. The length of the CDR3 is 14 residues. Patients picked for sequencing had shown CD8+CD57+ cell expansion detected by flow cytometry. TCR beta VDJ and CDR3 profiling used genomic DNA as template. A single record per CDR3 protein comes from TCRdb applying MiXCR to the reads. The sample gives under 350,000 distinct CDR3 sequences, about 50% of which show up once; roughly 1.2% is in the top ten. The chain couples TRBV7-9 to TRBJ1-5; 7 bases match TRBD1. The sequence was collected from a human donor with aplastic anemia. Sequencing used sorted CD4+, CD8+, or CD8+CD57+ T cells (not recorded which) from PBMCs. CDR3 protein: CASSLAGGLQPQHF. CDR3 sequence (DNA): TGTGCCAGCAGCTTAGCAGGGGGCCTTCAGCCCCAGCATTTT.